The clone carrying this T cell receptor (beta chain) was seen ten or more times. The CDR3 spans 12 residues. CDR1 and CDR2 (germline): SGHTA, FQGNSA. Deletions cut 5 bases from V and 7 bases from J, with 11 bases between. Each TCR transcript was tagged with a 10-nucleotide random UMI during 5'RACE. TCRdb recomputed calls from the 5' RACE reads with MiXCR, one row per CDR3 protein. The data hold about 74,000 distinct CDR3 sequences, with approximately 5.2% observed a single time. The sample is drawn from a study of neurological immune-mediated disorders. The genes are TRBV7-2 and TRBJ1-2; D is possibly TRBD1 (6 bases). The source is a man between 18 and 35 years old with multiple sclerosis. The sample comprised PBMCs. The CDR3 region is CASSQSGVGYTF. The CDR3 DNA follows: TGTGCCAGCAGCCAGTCAGGGGTTGGCTACACCTTC.